This TCR delta chain was documented in a study of Vδ1+ human thymocytes. Findings of the study overall: In the thymus, TRG and TRD repertoires looked highly polyclonal with Gaussian CDR3 lengths.

With respect to this clone: Its antigen is not identified.

The length of the CDR3 is 20 residues. V lost 2 bases to trimming and J lost 0 bases; unmatched junction nucleotides: 14. Germline-derived CDR1 and CDR2 are TSWWSYY and QGS. The sorted cells were CD3+ Vdelta1+ Vdelta2- thymocytes from alphabeta-depleted thymus. Extracted RNA was reverse transcribed into cDNA. The CDR3 regions were amplified by multiplex PCR from V-gene primers to a constant-region primer. TCRdb reprocessed the multiplex PCR reads using CATT. The profile covers some 55,000 delta-chain clones, with roughly 15% appearing a single time and 0.5% to 0.55% taken by the ten largest. This chain uses TRDV1 with TRDJ1, with TRDD3 identical over 11 bases. This sequence originates from a boy under two years old who had congenital heart surgery. Sequencing was performed on Vdelta1+ gamma-delta thymocytes from the thymus. The subset is: FACS-sorted CD3+ TCRalphabeta- TCRVdelta1+ TCRVdelta2- thymocytes. CDR3 nucleotide sequence: TGTGCTCTTGGGGAATACCTTCGGGGTGGGGGATACGCAGACACCGATAAACTCATCTTT. It specifies CALGEYLRGGGYADTDKLIF.